The 32 T cell receptor beta chains reported below all come from one sample, sequenced in a study of T cell responses to AZD1222 COVID-19 vaccine. Data came from immunoSEQ multiplex PCR; TCRdb stores just in-frame clones and leaves some out. The sample comprises tens of thousands of clones, around 83% of which are singletons, and approximately 13% rests with the top ten. The source was peripheral blood, collected on day 0 of AZD1222 vaccination. The source of these receptors is an adult in good health.

CDR3 sequence: CASILEGGAAEQFF. CDR3 bases: TGTGCCAGCATTCTAGAGGGGGGGGCGGCTGAGCAGTTCTTC. V and J are TRBV2 and TRBJ2-1; TRBD2 is a possible D gene (7 bases). Germline V gene lookup returns CDR1 SNHLY and CDR2 FYNNEI. V lost 7 bases, J lost 9 bases, and 19 bases lay in between. This CDR3 has 14 amino acids.

The chain combines TRBV9 with TRBJ1-6; 8 bases agree with TRBD1. Germline trimming cut 3 bases from V and 7 bases from J; bases unmatched to any gene: 3. CDR3 length: 14 amino acids. Germline V gene sequence: CDR1 SGDLS, CDR2 YYNGEE. CDR3 in amino acids: CASSARQGNSPLHF. CDR3 sequence (DNA): TGTGCCAGCAGCGCCCGACAGGGGAATTCACCCCTCCACTTT.

The J gene is TRBJ1-3, the V gene TRBV7-8; D possibly corresponds to TRBD1 (5 bases). The CDR3 length is 14 residues. The V gene lost 5 bases and the J gene lost 0 bases, with 8 bases spanning the gap. The germline V gene encodes CDR1 SGHVS and CDR2 FQNEAQ. CDR3 in DNA: TGTGCCAGCAGCATCGACAGCTCTGGAAACACCATATATTTT. Protein sequence: CASSIDSSGNTIYF.

This rearrangement joins TRBV24-1 to TRBJ1-2; D gene unclear. V lost 3 bases and J 5 bases, leaving 9 bases between the germline ends. CDR1 is KGHDR and CDR2 is SFDVKD in the germline V gene. The CDR3 is 13 residues long. CDR3 nucleotide sequence: TGTGCCACCAGTGATGACGGAGGGTATGGCTACACCTTC. Encoded protein: CATSDDGGYGYTF.

CDR3: CASSILGRDKYGYTF. DNA for the CDR3: TGTGCCAGTAGTATTCTTGGCAGGGACAAATATGGCTACACCTTC. The V and J genes are TRBV19 and TRBJ1-2, with D possibly matching TRBD1 (6 bases). Germline V gene data show CDR1 as LNHDA and CDR2 as SQIVND (reference sequence). This CDR3 is 15 amino acids long. V shed 3 bases and J shed 5 bases, with 16 bases lying between them.

This chain links TRBV6-5 with TRBJ1-2; no definite D call. This CDR3 region has 15 residues. From germline, CDR1 is MNHEY and CDR2 SVGAGI. The germline V and J ends were trimmed by 6 bases and 5 bases, with 19 bases remaining between them. CDR3 nucleotide sequence: TGTGCCAGCAGCCCCGAGGGTTGGGGAGGGTATGGCTACACCTTC. Its translation: CASSPEGWGGYGYTF.

This clone was picked up a small number of times. The V and J genes are TRBV7-6 and TRBJ1-1; D is unresolved. CDR3 length: 14 amino acids. Trimming left V 1 base short and J 1 base short, with 7 bases between. The germline V gene encodes CDR1 SGHVS and CDR2 FNYEAQ. The CDR3 here is CASSLGVGNTEAFF. CDR3 in DNA: TGTGCCAGCAGCTTAGGAGTGGGGAACACTGAAGCTTTCTTT.

This clone occurred once. This chain links TRBV2 with TRBJ1-5; D is undetermined. The length of the CDR3 is 14 residues. V lost 3 bases and J lost 6, with 12 bases in between. Per germline, CDR1 SNHLY and CDR2 FYNNEI. This CDR3 is CASSDNTARQPQHF. The CDR3 DNA follows: TGTGCCAGCAGTGATAACACAGCCCGTCAGCCCCAGCATTTT.

Only a few counts were recorded for this clone. This chain connects TRBV2 to TRBJ1-5, with D possibly TRBD1 on 5 matching bases. This CDR3 is built from 13 residues. Germline V gene lookup returns CDR1 SNHLY and CDR2 FYNNEI. Deletions cut 4 bases from V and 2 bases from J, with 6 bases between. The CDR3: CASSVQGNQPQHF. DNA of the CDR3: TGTGCCAGCAGTGTACAGGGCAATCAGCCCCAGCATTTT.

V and J are TRBV18 and TRBJ1-2, with D tentatively TRBD1 (6 bases). Looked up from germline, CDR1 is KGHSH and CDR2 is LQKENI. V was shortened by 3 bases and J by 6 bases, with 11 bases between the two germline ends. This CDR3 is 13 amino acids long. This chain's CDR3 is CASSPAGVDGYTF. The CDR3, as DNA: TGTGCCAGCTCACCGGCAGGGGTTGATGGCTACACCTTC. Filled out from reference TRBV18 and TRBJ1-2, the complete variable domain reads NAGVMQNPRHLVRRRGQEARLRCSPMKGHSHVYWYRQLPEEGLKFMVYLQKENIIDESGMPKERFSAEFPKEGPSILRIQQVVRGDSAAYFCASSPAGVDGYTFGSGTRLTVV.

The chain uses TRBV5-1 and TRBJ1-3, with a weak D call TRBD1 (5 bases). Germline CDR1 and CDR2: SGHRS and YFSETQ. Trimming removed 6 bases at V and 0 bases at J, with 10 bases between. The CDR3 consists of 14 residues. CDR3 sequence (DNA): TGCGCCAGCACTCAGGGTAACTCTGGAAACACCATATATTTT. Encoded protein: CASTQGNSGNTIYF.

The rearrangement uses TRBV7-9 and TRBJ2-2; 8 nucleotides match TRBD1. The CDR3 loop spans 15 amino acids. V dropped 6 bases and J dropped 3; count of bases not matched to a gene: 6. Germline V gene sequence: CDR1 SEHNR, CDR2 FQNEAQ (reference sequence). CDR3 nucleotides: TGTGCCAGCAGTTCCCCGGGACAGGACACCGGGGAGCTGTTTTTT. This sequence encodes CASSSPGQDTGELFF.

The J gene is TRBJ1-2, the V gene TRBV7-2; D uncertain. V was clipped by 0 bases and J by 3 bases, with 8 bases between them. Germline V gene data show CDR1 as SGHTA and CDR2 as FQGNSA. The CDR3 runs 14 residues. The CDR3 DNA reads TGTGCCAGCAGCTTAGCTGGGGAGGACTATGGCTACACCTTC. It specifies CASSLAGEDYGYTF.

This chain connects TRBV23-1 to TRBJ1-6; D is unresolved. TRBV23-1 is noted as an ORF with a role that remains uncertain. The V end was cut by 8 bases, the J end by 8 bases, with 16 bases between. This CDR3 is built from 14 residues. CDR3 sequence reads: CASLQTRRHSPLHF. The DNA of the CDR3 is TGCGCCAGCCTACAGACCCGAAGGCATTCACCCCTCCACTTT.

This chain links TRBV5-6 with TRBJ1-5, with a weak D call TRBD1 (6 bases). CDR3 length: 13 residues. Per germline, CDR1 SGHDT and CDR2 YYEEEE. V was cut by 6 bases and J by 6 bases, with 13 bases left in between. CDR3 region: CASTGGGGQPQHF. Written as DNA, the CDR3 is TGTGCCAGCACCGGGGGGGGCGGTCAGCCCCAGCATTTT.

V and J are TRBV7-2 and TRBJ2-4; D is possibly TRBD2 (6 bases). The V end was cut by 1 base, the J end by 3 bases, with 16 bases between. Germline values: CDR1 SGHTA, CDR2 FQGNSA. The CDR3 runs to 17 residues. The chain's CDR3 is CASSLVGAGRGKNIQYF. CDR3 in DNA: TGTGCCAGCAGCTTAGTTGGAGCAGGGCGGGGCAAAAACATTCAGTACTTC. The full variable domain, completed using reference TRBV7-2 and TRBJ2-4, is GAGVSQSPSNKVTEKGKDVELRCDPISGHTALYWYRQSLGQGLEFLIYFQGNSAPDKSGLPSDRFSAERTGGSVSTLTIQRTQQEDSAVYLCASSLVGAGRGKNIQYFGAGTRLSVL.

In its sample, this clone was seen once. The chain joins TRBV7-3 to TRBJ2-2, with TRBD2 matching 10 bases. The CDR3 length is 17 residues. Germline trimming cut 3 bases from V and 5 bases from J; bases unmatched to any gene: 9. Germline V lookup: CDR1 SGHTA, CDR2 FQGTGA. The CDR3 loop is CASSFPAGGPITGELFF. CDR3 DNA sequence: TGTGCCAGCAGCTTCCCAGCGGGGGGGCCGATAACCGGGGAGCTGTTTTTT.

This rearrangement joins TRBV7-2 to TRBJ2-6; either TRBD1 or TRBD2 may supply D (5 bases each). The CDR3 extends over 16 amino acids. The germline V and J ends were trimmed by 1 base and 0 bases, with 7 bases remaining between them. Germline V gene lookup returns CDR1 SGHTA and CDR2 FQGNSA. CDR3 amino acids: CASSLDGTSGANVLTF. CDR3 in DNA: TGTGCCAGCAGCTTAGACGGGACCTCTGGGGCCAACGTCCTGACTTTC.

The rearrangement joins TRBV29-1 to TRBJ1-1; D perhaps matches TRBD1 (5 bases). The CDR3 loop spans 12 amino acids. Trimming removed 4 bases at V and 4 bases at J, with 10 bases between. Germline loops: CDR1 SQVTM, CDR2 ANQGSEA. The CDR3 here is CSVGWGSTEAFF. The CDR3 DNA reads as TGCAGCGTTGGATGGGGGAGCACTGAAGCTTTCTTT.

The chain joins TRBV6-5 to TRBJ2-7; D unclear. V dropped 6 bases and J dropped 2 bases, with 17 bases sitting between them. The CDR3 contains 15 residues. Per germline, CDR1 MNHEY and CDR2 SVGAGI. CDR3: CASRPGRNLAYEQYF. For the CDR3, the DNA is TGTGCCAGCAGGCCTGGGCGGAACCTCGCCTACGAGCAGTACTTC.

The J gene is TRBJ2-1, the V gene TRBV7-3, with TRBD1 as a possible D gene (6 bases). V shed 1 base and J shed 3 bases, with 13 bases lying between them. CDR1 is SGHTA, CDR2 FQGTGA, per germline. This CDR3 region has 16 residues. The CDR3 DNA reads TGTGCCAGCAGCTTAAGGAGAGGACAGCTCTACAATGAGCAGTTCTTC. Residues: CASSLRRGQLYNEQFF.

The chain recombines TRBV6-2 or TRBV6-3 with TRBJ1-2, with 7 bases that match TRBD1. This CDR3 contains 12 residues. Germline V gene sequence: CDR1 MNHEY, CDR2 SVGEGT. Germline trimming cut 6 bases from V and 7 bases from J; bases unmatched to any gene: 5. DNA for the CDR3: TGTGCCAGCAGCCAAGGGACAGCTGGCTACACCTTC. Translating gives CASSQGTAGYTF.

On this clone itself: At the DNA level, this CDR3 is encoded by other sequences in the same sample as well. The gene calls are TRBV9 and TRBJ1-3; D gene unclear. The CDR3 has 15 residues. Trimming pared 0 bases from V and 0 bases from J, leaving 7 bases between. CDR1 is SGDLS and CDR2 is YYNGEE in the germline V gene. CDR3 in DNA: TGTGCCAGCAGCGTAGCGGGGAACTCTGGAAACACCATATATTTT. Residues: CASSVAGNSGNTIYF.

The chain employs TRBV30 and TRBJ1-5; no definite D call. The CDR3 consists of 14 residues. Trimming removed 0 bases from V and 1 base from J, with 7 bases in between. Germline assignment: CDR1 GTSNPN and CDR2 SVGIG (reference sequence). CDR3 sequence (DNA): TGTGCCTGGAGTGTTGGGCCGAGCAATCAGCCCCAGCATTTT. Its translation is CAWSVGPSNQPQHF.

The chain combines TRBV11-2 with TRBJ1-2; no firm D call. CDR1 and CDR2 from the germline V gene are SGHAT and FQNNGV. With 1 base removed from V and 2 bases from J, the gap between germline ends came to 11 bases. CDR3 length: 15 amino acids. CDR3 in amino acids: CASSLGADRNYGYTF. In DNA form, the CDR3 reads TGTGCCAGCAGCTTAGGGGCAGACCGAAACTATGGCTACACCTTC.

The chain employs TRBV11-2 and TRBJ2-7; 7 bases map to TRBD2. Germline V gene data show CDR1 as SGHAT and CDR2 as FQNNGV. This CDR3 spans 15 amino acids. V gave up 3 bases and J gave up 5 bases; unmatched junction bases: 10. The CDR3 loop is CASSFSGDRRDEQYF. Here the CDR3 DNA reads TGTGCCAGCAGCTTCAGCGGGGACCGTAGGGACGAGCAGTACTTC.

The chain is built from TRBV6-5 and TRBJ2-7; D possibly corresponds to TRBD2 (6 bases). The CDR3 covers 14 residues. Germline CDR1 reads MNHEY; CDR2 reads SVGAGI. V was cut by 9 bases and J by 6 bases, with 21 bases left in between. In DNA form, the CDR3 reads TGTGCCAGTCTAGACACAGGAGGGAAAGCCGAGCAGTACTTC. Its protein product is CASLDTGGKAEQYF.

The CDR3 region is CASSGGQGNSNQPQHF. The CDR3 bases are TGTGCCAGCAGCGGGGGACAGGGGAATAGCAATCAGCCCCAGCATTTT. The chain links TRBV7-9 to TRBJ1-5, with 10 bases matching TRBD1. The CDR3 sequence is 16 residues long. The germline gives CDR1 SEHNR, CDR2 FQNEAQ (reference sequence). Germline trimming cut 5 bases from V and 0 bases from J; bases unmatched to any gene: 4.

The rearrangement links TRBV6-5 to TRBJ2-7; D uncertain. The CDR3 consists of 14 residues. The V gene lost 5 bases and the J gene lost 7 bases, with 18 bases spanning the gap. CDR1 and CDR2 from the germline V gene are MNHEY and SVGAGI. In DNA, the CDR3 is TGTGCCAGCAGTCCTGACGGCCCGCTTAGGGAGCAGTACTTC. Its translation: CASSPDGPLREQYF.

The chain links TRBV12-5 to TRBJ2-1; D is undetermined. Trimming took off 6 bases at V and 9 bases at J, with 12 bases between the two ends. The CDR3 has 12 amino acids. Germline CDR1 LGHNT, CDR2 FRNRAP. For the CDR3, the DNA is TGTGCTAGTGGCCCGGAATTTCGTGAGCAGTTCTTC. Amino acids: CASGPEFREQFF.

Points on this clone: Additional DNA sequences in this sample encode the identical CDR3. The V gene is TRBV7-9, the J gene TRBJ2-7; D is uncertain. This CDR3 is 13 amino acids long. CDR1 and CDR2 from the germline V gene are SEHNR and FQNEAQ (reference sequence). Trimming stripped 4 bases from V and 0 bases from J, with 7 bases between. CDR3 residues: CASSSSVSYEQYF. CDR3 nucleotide sequence: TGTGCCAGCAGCTCATCCGTCTCCTACGAGCAGTACTTC. Based on the CDR3 plus reference TRBV7-9 and TRBJ2-7, the full variable domain is DTGVSQNPRHKITKRGQNVTFRCDPISEHNRLYWYRQTLGQGPEFLTYFQNEAQLEKSRLLSDRFSAERPKGSFSTLEIQRTEQGDSAMYLCASSSSVSYEQYFGPGTRLTVT.

The chain carries TRBV21-1 and TRBJ1-6. TRBV21-1 is a known pseudogene. The CDR3 has 15 residues. The DNA of the CDR3 is TGTGCCAGCAGTCCGGTCGTAAGCCTTAATTCACCCCTCCACTTT. Encoded protein: CASSPVVSLNSPLHF.